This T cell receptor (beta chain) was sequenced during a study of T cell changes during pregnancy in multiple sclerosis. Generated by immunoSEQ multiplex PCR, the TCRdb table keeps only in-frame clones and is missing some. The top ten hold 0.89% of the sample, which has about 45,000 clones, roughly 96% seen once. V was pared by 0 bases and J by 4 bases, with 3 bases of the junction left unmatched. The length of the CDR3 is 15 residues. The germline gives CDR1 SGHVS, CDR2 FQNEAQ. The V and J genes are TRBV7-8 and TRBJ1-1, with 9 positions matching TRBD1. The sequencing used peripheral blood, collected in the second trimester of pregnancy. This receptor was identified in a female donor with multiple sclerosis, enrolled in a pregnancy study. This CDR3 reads CASSLAATGGTEAFF. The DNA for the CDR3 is TGTGCCAGCAGCTTAGCCGCGACAGGGGGCACTGAAGCTTTCTTT.